The entry below gives a single T cell receptor beta chain sequence along with its context. Its antigen is not yet known. Per-base quality was not reported, and no clone a single base away is much larger than it. The cysteine opens and the phenylalanine closes a CDR3 of 12 amino acids. The only DNA kept is the CDR3, 36 bases in frame from the first base. Trimming at the junction amounts to 6 bases on V and 4 bases on J, and the germline ends lie 10 bases apart. The germline V gene provides CDR1 MNHNS and CDR2 SASEGT. These data are taken from a study of PD-L1 blockade in urothelial cancer (dated 2017 in TCRdb). In the study overall: Every patient began therapy in 2014 and was given atezolizumab 1,200 mg intravenously every 3 weeks. About nine tenths of the roughly 29 patients were males with bladder-origin urothelial cancer, and about 60% of the 29 reported a prior smoking history. Patients had an ECOG performance status of 0 or 1 and had received between 0 and 3 prior chemotherapy regimens. Blood samples were analyzed at two time points: 3 weeks after treatment start (second dose) and 6 weeks after treatment start. Blood samples yielded a median of around 130,000 T cells and some 80,000 unique TCRs, with median clonality roughly 0.085. The study was an exploratory multi-omic analysis of somatic, immune and clinical correlates of response to PD-L1 blockade with atezolizumab in urothelial cancer. Pretreatment tumor samples, along with matched peripheral blood collected serially before and after atezolizumab treatment, underwent TCR sequencing. Progression-free survival longer than 6 months counted as durable clinical benefit, and TCR features were additionally tested against both progression-free and overall survival. In the same patients who had TCR sequencing, pretreatment tumors also underwent whole exome sequencing and RNA sequencing. Durable clinical benefit was achieved by nine patients and was not achieved by 20 patients. Twenty-nine patients had pretreatment blood TCR-seq, approximately 24 had at least one posttreatment blood collection, and approximately 24 had tumor TCR-seq.

Each PCR received spiked-in synthetic TCR analog templates so that absolute template abundance could be estimated from read counts. TCRbeta CDR3 regions were amplified from genomic DNA with bias-controlled V and J gene primers using the immunoSEQ assay. Sequencing of rearranged TCRbeta segments was performed at approximately 20X coverage. The source study handled its data this way. Clustering was used to correct sequencing errors, and CDR3s were annotated against IMGT so that V, D and J genes could be assigned. Only productive TCRbeta rearrangements were used in downstream analyses, excluding out-of-frame or stop-codon sequences. Clonality was calculated as one minus the Shannon entropy normalized by the log of the number of unique productive sequences. Fisher's exact test with Benjamini-Hochberg correction, at a threshold of adjusted p below 0.01, was used to find clones that differed between time points or between blood and tumor. This is the immuneACCESS table as TCRdb keeps it, with only in-frame sequences that have V and J called. A part of the clones is gone; compared with another copy, unresolved V genes explain less than half, and the rest is unexplained. V and J calls plus clone size are reproduced from that table; the DNA served to infer D and trimming. Within this sample are 50,000 to 60,000 clones, with more than 75% of them counted one time only. In total, the top ten clones hold 2% to 3% of the sample.

General conclusions and limits of the study: Small sample size (n ≈ 30) and many exploratory analyses mean the results are intended to be hypothesis-generating. Among patients with durable benefit, tumor-associated TCR clones showed greater expansion in peripheral blood 3 weeks after treatment started (n ≈ 21, p = 0.022). A pretreatment peripheral blood TCR clonality below the median was linked to improved progression-free and overall survival.

The sample's time point label, decoded: peripheral blood 6 weeks after treatment start. A total of under 35 patients with locally advanced or metastatic urothelial carcinoma, treated at Memorial Sloan Kettering on a trial protocol, made up the cohort. Peripheral blood mononuclear cells were collected pretreatment and during treatment, with between 1 and 8 total time points per patient. The Qiagen DNeasy Blood extraction kit was used to purify genomic DNA from total PBMCs and tumor samples. PBMCs were collected pretreatment and during treatment, and were isolated and stored as previously described. Rearrangement joined TRBV6-1 to TRBJ2-7; D gene: possibly TRBD1, on 5 matching bases. The source of this sequence is a man aged 55 to 70 with urothelial cancer. Sequenced material: PBMCs, taken around atezolizumab (anti-PD-L1) treatment. The CDR3 protein sequence reads: CASSRQQYEQYF. The nucleotides are TGTGCCAGCAGCCGACAGCAGTACGAGCAGTACTTC.